These T cell receptor beta chains were read from a single sample in a study of shared clonotypes between healthy human individuals. Measured with immunoSEQ multiplex PCR; TCRdb has only the in-frame clones, and not every one. The sample consists of 600,000 or so clones, 85% to 95% of them appearing once. The sequenced material came from naive CD8+ T cells sorted from blood. The receptors derive from a woman under 40 in good health. The CDR3 runs from the conserved cysteine through the conserved F or W. The order of the fields is D gene, clone size, V gene, J gene, CDR3 DNA, CDR3 protein. A D gene is named only where the DNA matches it firmly. Rows give clone size only sometimes, using once, few, many, or a class for an expanded clone.

-	-	TRBV27	TRBJ2-7	TGTGCCAGCAGTTACGGGGCAAGGTACGAGCAGTACTTC	CASSYGARYEQYF
-	once	TRBV5-1	TRBJ2-1	TGCGCCAGCAGCTTGGGGGTGGCGACTATGGATGAGCAGTTCTTC	CASSLGVATMDEQFF
-	-	TRBV12-2	TRBJ2-7	TGTGCAAGTCGCTTAGCGGACCACCTTATCGAATCTAGATTCTACGAGCAGTACTTC	CASRLADHLIESRFYEQYF
TRBD2	-	TRBV9	TRBJ2-7	TGTGCCAGCAGCGTAGGCCTAGCGGGAGTTTACGAGCAGTACTTC	CASSVGLAGVYEQYF
TRBD2	-	TRBV4-1	TRBJ2-1	TGCGCCAGCAGCCCCCTAGCGGGAGGTGTATTTAATGAGCAGTTCTTC	CASSPLAGGVFNEQFF
-	-	TRBV19	TRBJ2-1	TGTGCCAGTAGTTTGAGTGCGGGCGACTTTAATGAGCAGTTCTTC	CASSLSAGDFNEQFF
TRBD1	-	TRBV10-3	TRBJ2-7	TGTGCCATCAGTGGGTCCACGGGGACAGGGGGCTACGAGCAGTACTTC	CAISGSTGTGGYEQYF
-	-	TRBV7-9	TRBJ1-1	TGTGCCAGCAGCTTTTTCCCTGAAGCTTTCTTT	CASSFFPEAFF
-	-	TRBV19	TRBJ2-1	TGTGCCAGTAGTATCACCCAGGGGTACGATGAGCAGTTCTTC	CASSITQGYDEQFF
-	-	TRBV2	TRBJ2-7	TGTGCCAGCACCGCCCAGGATCGATACGAGCAGTACTTC	CASTAQDRYEQYF
-	-	TRBV27	TRBJ2-7	TGTGCCAGCAGTTTTGGGACGGTGAACGAGCAGTACTTC	CASSFGTVNEQYF
-	-	TRBV30	TRBJ2-7	TGTGCCTGGAGCCCCGGAAGCTCCTACGAGCAGTACTTC	CAWSPGSSYEQYF
-	-	TRBV27	TRBJ2-7	TGTGCCAGCAGACAGGGTGCCTACGAGCAGTACTTC	CASRQGAYEQYF
-	-	TRBV27	TRBJ1-3	TGTGCCAGCAGGGACACTCAACTTTCTGGAAACACCATATATTTT	CASRDTQLSGNTIYF
-	-	TRBV5-6	TRBJ2-1	TGTGCCAGCAGCTTGGGGGTTCTCAGGCAGTATGAGCAGTTCTTC	CASSLGVLRQYEQFF
-	-	TRBV5-4	TRBJ2-5	TGTGCCAGCAGCTCTGACGGACATGAGTACTTC	CASSSDGHEYF